This entry is about one TCR beta chain. This record belongs to a study of T cell responses to AZD1222 COVID-19 vaccine. The protocol was immunoSEQ multiplex PCR, while the TCRdb copy is restricted to in-frame clones and leaves out a portion. The table records roughly 120,000 clones, roughly 92% of them present only once. V lost 3 bases and J lost 1, with 9 bases in between. Looked up from germline, CDR1 is SGHTA and CDR2 is FQGNSA. This CDR3 contains 14 residues. The clonotype comes from an adult who received the AZD1222 COVID-19 vaccine. Sequences were derived from peripheral blood, sampled 28 days after the second AZD1222 dose. This rearrangement joins TRBV7-2 to TRBJ2-5; D gene ambiguous. This CDR3 reads CASSLHLLQETQYF. The CDR3, as DNA: TGTGCCAGCAGCTTGCATTTGCTCCAAGAGACCCAGTACTTC.